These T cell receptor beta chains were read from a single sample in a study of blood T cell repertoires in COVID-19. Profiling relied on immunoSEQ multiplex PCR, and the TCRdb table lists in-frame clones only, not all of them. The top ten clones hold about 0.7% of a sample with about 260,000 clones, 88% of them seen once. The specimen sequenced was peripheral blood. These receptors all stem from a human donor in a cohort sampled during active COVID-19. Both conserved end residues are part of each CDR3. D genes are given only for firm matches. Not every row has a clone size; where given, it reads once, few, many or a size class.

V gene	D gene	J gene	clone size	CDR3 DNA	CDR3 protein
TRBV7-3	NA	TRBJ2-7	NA	TGTGCCAGCAGCTTCGGGGATGCCTACGAGCAGTACTTC	CASSFGDAYEQYF
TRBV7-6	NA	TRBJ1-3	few	TGTGCCAGCAGCTTACGCGGGGATAGCTCTGGAAACACCATATATTTT	CASSLRGDSSGNTIYF
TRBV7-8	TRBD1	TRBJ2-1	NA	TGTGCCAGCAGCTCACAGGGGGGAACAATGAATGAGCAGTTCTTC	CASSSQGGTMNEQFF
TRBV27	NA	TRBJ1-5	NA	TGTGCCAGCAGTCCATTATTTTCAGGGCGTAGGGGCAATCAGCCCCAGCATTTT	CASSPLFSGRRGNQPQHF
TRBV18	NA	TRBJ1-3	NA	TGTGCCAGCTCACCAACCAGGATAGGGACTGCTGGAAACACCATATATTTT	CASSPTRIGTAGNTIYF
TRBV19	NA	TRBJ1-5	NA	TGTGCCAGTAGTATCGGCAGGGGAAGCAATCAGCCCCAGCATTTT	CASSIGRGSNQPQHF
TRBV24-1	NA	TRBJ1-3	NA	TGTGCCACCAGGCGGGGGATCGCTGGAAACACCATATATTTT	CATRRGIAGNTIYF
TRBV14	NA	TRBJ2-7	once	TGTGCCAGCAGTCTGATATTCGGCGAGCAGTACTTC	CASSLIFGEQYF
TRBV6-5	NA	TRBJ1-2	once	TGTGCCAGCAGCTACCGGACAGCCGGGTGGGGGTATGGCTACACCTTC	CASSYRTAGWGYGYTF
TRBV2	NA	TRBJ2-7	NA	TGTGCCAGCAGTGGAGTCGGCAGGGATTACGAGCAGTACTTC	CASSGVGRDYEQYF
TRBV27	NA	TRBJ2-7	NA	TGTGCCAGCAGTTCCCTCCTTCGGACACCCTCCTACGAGCAGTACTTC	CASSSLLRTPSYEQYF